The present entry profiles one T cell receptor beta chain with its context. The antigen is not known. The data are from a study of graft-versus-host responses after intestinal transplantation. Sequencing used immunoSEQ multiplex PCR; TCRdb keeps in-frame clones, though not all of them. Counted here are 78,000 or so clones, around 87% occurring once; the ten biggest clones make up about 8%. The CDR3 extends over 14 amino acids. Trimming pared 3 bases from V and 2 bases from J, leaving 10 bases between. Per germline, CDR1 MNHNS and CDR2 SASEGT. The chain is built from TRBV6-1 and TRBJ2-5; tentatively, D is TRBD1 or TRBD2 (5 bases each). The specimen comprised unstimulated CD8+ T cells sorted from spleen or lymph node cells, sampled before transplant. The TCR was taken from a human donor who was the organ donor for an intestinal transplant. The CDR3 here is CASSDLGEQETQYF. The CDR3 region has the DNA TGTGCCAGCAGTGATCTAGGGGAGCAAGAGACCCAGTACTTC.